The clone carrying this T cell receptor (beta chain) was seen just once. Authors' methods: Estimation of nucleated cell counts relied on the amplification of reference gene primers. Repertoires were generated with immunoSEQ multiplex PCR, while TCRdb's copy carries only in-frame clones and drops some. The DNA gave D and trimming, while V, J and clone size come from that table. The sample carries 30,000 to 40,000 clones, about nine tenths recorded once. This record comes from a study of blood T cell repertoires in COVID-19. The wider study: PBMCs, B-cell-depleted T cells, or T cells provided the cDNA or gDNA that made up the material.

This CDR3 has 15 residues. V was clipped by 7 bases and J by 0 bases, with 16 bases between them. CDR1 and CDR2 (germline): MDHEN, SYDVKM. The source material was peripheral blood. The V and J genes are TRBV28 and TRBJ2-7; D is perhaps TRBD1 (5 bases). The sequence was obtained from a man aged 45-65 years with active or convalescent COVID-19. The CDR3, as DNA: TGTGCCAGCAACCCAGGGTTCTTGAGCTCCTACGAGCAGTACTTC. Its protein product is CASNPGFLSSYEQYF.